Included here is one T cell receptor beta chain sequence, with context. TCRdb re-derived calls from the 5' RACE reads in MiXCR, one entry per CDR3 protein. The sample includes 350,000 to 400,000 distinct CDR3 sequences, around 21% of them seen just once. The data derive from a study of T-cell memory formation after mild COVID-19. Trimming took off 0 bases at V and 2 bases at J, with 17 bases between the two ends. This CDR3 is 19 amino acids long. The sequence derives from an adult woman who had mild COVID-19 (a few samples of this study predate the infection). Cell type and time point are not known. This chain uses TRBV12-3 or TRBV12-4 with TRBJ2-6; D is unresolved. Input material: PBMCs or a T cell subset sorted from them (not recorded which). In DNA form, the CDR3 reads TGTGCCAGCAGTTTAGCCCGAGGCGAGTTGTTCCCTGGGGCCAACGTCCTGACTTTC. This encodes CASSLARGELFPGANVLTF.